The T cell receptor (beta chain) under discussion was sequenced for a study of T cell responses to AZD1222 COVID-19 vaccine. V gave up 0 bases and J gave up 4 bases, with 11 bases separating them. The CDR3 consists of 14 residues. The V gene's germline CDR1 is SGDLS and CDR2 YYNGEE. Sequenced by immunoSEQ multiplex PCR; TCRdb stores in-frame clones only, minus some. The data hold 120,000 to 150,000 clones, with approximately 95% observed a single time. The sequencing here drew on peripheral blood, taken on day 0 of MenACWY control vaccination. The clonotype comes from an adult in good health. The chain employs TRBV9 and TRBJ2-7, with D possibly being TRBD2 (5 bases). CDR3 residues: CASSVEHRGYEQYF. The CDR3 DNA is TGTGCCAGCAGCGTAGAACACCGAGGGTACGAGCAGTACTTC.